This T cell receptor (beta chain) was observed in a study of shared clonotypes between healthy human individuals. Findings and limits, study-wide: Sampling covered blood only; tissue repertoires likely differ. Non-shared clonotypes displayed generation probabilities falling below those of clonotypes present in all four donors.

Worth noting for this clone: The antigen remains unidentified.

The CDR3 is 17 residues long. CDR1 and CDR2 (germline): KGHSH, LQKENI. Deletions cut 2 bases from V and 7 bases from J, with 18 bases between. CD45RA+ naive and CD45RA-negative memory subsets were separated from CD4+ cells. The protocol was immunoSEQ multiplex PCR, while the TCRdb copy is restricted to in-frame clones and leaves out a portion. The sample carries roughly 2.5 million clones, around nine tenths recorded once. The clonotype comes from a man between 18 and 35 years old in good health. The genes are TRBV18 and TRBJ1-6; D unresolved. The sample taken for sequencing was naive CD4+ T cells sorted from blood. The subset here: CD45RA+ positively selected. The DNA for the CDR3 is TGTGCCAGCTCACCAACCCTCGGACCCGGGGTAAATTCACCCCTCCACTTT. It is translated as CASSPTLGPGVNSPLHF. Full variable domain (missing parts from reference TRBV18 and TRBJ1-6): NAGVMQNPRHLVRRRGQEARLRCSPMKGHSHVYWYRQLPEEGLKFMVYLQKENIIDESGMPKERFSAEFPKEGPSILRIQQVVRGDSAAYFCASSPTLGPGVNSPLHFGNGTRLTVT.